The clone carrying this T cell receptor (beta chain) was counted many times. Trimming stripped 3 bases from V and 6 bases from J, with 15 bases between. The germline V gene has CDR1 KGHSH and CDR2 LQKENI. The CDR3 is made up of 14 amino acids. Using its own MiXCR run on the RT-PCR reads, TCRdb lists one record per CDR3 protein. This table has about 680,000 distinct CDR3 sequences, 14% appearing once. Sequencing used memory CD4+ T cells from blood. The TCR was taken from a female donor in good health, serving as a healthy control. The V call is TRBV18, the J call TRBJ2-7; TRBD1 or TRBD2 may be the D gene (5 bases each). CDR3 in DNA: TGTGCCAGCTCACCCGGGGCAATTTTGGGCGAGCAGTACTTC. Its translation is CASSPGAILGEQYF.